The next 14 T cell receptor beta chains were all read from a single sample in a study of post-analysis software for immune sequencing data. Their antigens remain unidentified. cDNA libraries of TCR beta carried unique molecular identifiers. TCRdb reprocessed the PCR reads with MiXCR, giving one entry per CDR3 protein. Of 750,000 to 950,000 distinct CDR3 sequences listed, around 53% were seen once; the top ten hold 4.6%. Study observations and caveats: Four to six TRBV segments (TRBV5-6, TRBV5-1 and TRBV20-1 among them) occurred more frequently in patients than in controls.

The sample comprised blood. The receptors shown here come from a girl between 5 and 17 years old with multiple sclerosis.

The chain carries TRBV7-8 and TRBJ2-5, with D possibly matching TRBD1 (6 bases). This CDR3 has 14 residues. Germline CDR1 and CDR2: SGHVS and FQNEAQ. Deletions cut 6 bases from V and 2 bases from J, with 13 bases between. CDR3 residues: CASRQQGLQETQYF. The CDR3 nucleotides read TGTGCCAGCAGACAACAGGGTCTGCAAGAGACCCAGTACTTC. Variable domain in full (rest from reference TRBV7-8 and TRBJ2-5): GAGVSQSPRYKVAKRGQDVALRCDPISGHVSLFWYQQALGQGPEFLTYFQNEAQLDKSGLPSDRFFAERPEGSVSTLKIQRTQQEDSAVYLCASRQQGLQETQYFGPGTRLLVL.

This chain links TRBV29-1 with TRBJ2-4, with D unclear. V was shortened by 6 bases and J by 0 bases, with 18 bases between the two germline ends. The CDR3 runs to 16 residues. The germline gives CDR1 SQVTM, CDR2 ANQGSEA. The CDR3 reads CSVGERAPLAKNIQYF. The CDR3 DNA follows: TGCAGCGTCGGAGAACGGGCCCCTCTAGCCAAAAACATTCAGTACTTC.

The V and J genes are TRBV5-6 and TRBJ2-5; D is unresolved. The CDR3 has 14 residues. The germline gives CDR1 SGHDT, CDR2 YYEEEE. With 1 base removed from V and 0 bases from J, the gap between germline ends came to 7 bases. CDR3 nucleotide sequence: TGTGCCAGCAGCTTGAGGAACAACCAAGAGACCCAGTACTTC. Amino acid sequence: CASSLRNNQETQYF.

V gene TRBV14 combines with J gene TRBJ2-5, with a weak D call TRBD1 (5 bases). The germline CDR1 and CDR2 sequences are SGHDN and FVKESK. Trimming cost V 0 bases and J 2 bases, with 10 bases left between them. The CDR3 is 15 amino acids. CDR3 amino acids: CASSQDRYRQETQYF. The CDR3 DNA is TGTGCCAGCAGCCAAGATCGATACAGGCAAGAGACCCAGTACTTC.

The rearrangement joins TRBV11-2 to TRBJ1-2; TRBD1 might be the D (5 bases). The germline V gene encodes CDR1 SGHAT and CDR2 FQNNGV. The V end lost 6 bases, the J end lost 0 bases, and 14 bases lay between the germline ends. The CDR3 sequence is 15 residues long. DNA of the CDR3: TGTGCCAGCAGTTCCTTAAAGGGACCTAACTATGGCTACACCTTC. Encoded protein: CASSSLKGPNYGYTF.

The CDR3 DNA reads TGCAGTGCTAGGGTAGGGGGGGTCTACGAGCAGTACTTC. Residues: CSARVGGVYEQYF. The rearrangement uses TRBV20-1 and TRBJ2-7, with TRBD2 as a possible D gene (7 bases). This CDR3 comprises 13 residues. From germline, CDR1 is DFQATT and CDR2 SNEGSKA (reference sequence). Between the trimmed V and J ends, which lost 3 bases and 3 bases, there was a span of 12 bases.

The table lists this clonotype with a few counts. This chain uses TRBV12-3 or TRBV12-4 with TRBJ1-5; D gene ambiguous. The V end lost 1 base, the J end lost 1 base, and 5 bases lay between the germline ends. This CDR3 comprises 14 residues. The CDR3 loop reads CASSLGRSNQPQHF. DNA for the CDR3: TGTGCCAGCAGTTTAGGTAGGAGCAATCAGCCCCAGCATTTT.

The gene calls are TRBV12-3 or TRBV12-4 and TRBJ2-1, with 14 positions matching TRBD2. CDR3 length equals 17 residues. The J segment lost 10 bases and the V segment lost 5 bases, leaving 13 bases of the junction unmatched. CDR3 loop: CASSARTSGRTQGEQFF. The CDR3 nucleotides are TGTGCCAGCAGTGCCCGGACTAGCGGGAGGACCCAGGGGGAGCAGTTCTTC.

This sequence joins TRBV7-2 and TRBJ1-1; no clear D gene. CDR3 length: 15 amino acids. Germline CDR1 is SGHTA and CDR2 is FQGNSA. The V end lost 1 base, the J end lost 1 base, and 10 bases lay between the germline ends. For the CDR3, the DNA is TGTGCCAGCAGCTTAGGTCAGAGCCCGAACACTGAAGCTTTCTTT. Protein sequence: CASSLGQSPNTEAFF.

For this clonotype: No DNA is shown, since the ends of the CDR3 on it are uncertain; the CDR3 is the one TCRdb lists. This sequence joins TRBV27 and TRBJ1-2. A total of 13 residues make up the CDR3, ends included. CDR1 is MNHEY and CDR2 is SMNVEV in the germline V gene (reference sequence). This CDR3 reads CASSTSGRGSYTF.

The chain carries TRBV5-1 and TRBJ2-7, with 8 bases aligning to TRBD1. CDR3 length equals 14 residues. CDR1 SGHRS and CDR2 YFSETQ come from the germline V gene. Trimming cost V 3 bases and J 7 bases; bases outside gene matches: 9. The CDR3 DNA is TGCGCCAGCAGCTCACGACAGGGGCCGGCTGAGCAGTACTTC. Amino acid sequence: CASSSRQGPAEQYF.

The CDR3 coding sequence is TGCAGCGTTGAATTTAAAGGGGGCGGCGAGCAGTACTTC. The encoded protein is CSVEFKGGGEQYF. This sequence joins TRBV29-1 and TRBJ2-7; 7 bases are a match to TRBD1. The CDR3 totals 13 residues. The J segment lost 6 bases and the V segment lost 2 bases, leaving 7 bases of the junction unmatched. The germline V gene encodes CDR1 SQVTM and CDR2 ANQGSEA.

The rearrangement joins TRBV5-1 to TRBJ2-5; D possibly corresponds to TRBD2 (6 bases). The germline V gene encodes CDR1 SGHRS and CDR2 YFSETQ. V was shortened by 4 bases and J by 4 bases, with 17 bases between the two germline ends. The CDR3 extends over 15 amino acids. DNA for the CDR3: TGCGCCAGCAGCCCCAGTCGGGGGTGGGGAGAGACCCAGTACTTC. Its protein is CASSPSRGWGETQYF.

CDR3 sequence: CSAAPDRNLEKLFF. The CDR3 DNA sequence: TGCAGTGCGGCCCCGGACAGGAACCTAGAAAAACTGTTTTTT. The chain joins TRBV20-1 to TRBJ1-4; the match to TRBD1 covers 7 bases. CDR3 length: 14 amino acids. Germline values: CDR1 DFQATT, CDR2 SNEGSKA (reference sequence). Losses at the gene ends were 6 bases for V and 8 bases for J; bases not matched to a gene: 12.